This TCR beta chain was recovered during a study of blood T cell repertoires in COVID-19. Looking at the study overall: PBMCs, B-cell-depleted T cells, or T cells provided the cDNA or gDNA that made up the material.

Individuals drawn from around 25 US areas were about 18 to 90 years old. Membership in each cohort depended on participant-reported clinical history. Assay used: immunoSEQ multiplex PCR; TCRdb lists only in-frame clones, some missing. The data contain a few hundred thousand clones, around 85% of them seen just once; the ten biggest clones take up 3.5% to 5.5%. This clone appeared a few times. This TCR was sampled from a woman younger than 45 who had recovered from COVID-19. Sequenced: PBMCs or T cells enriched from blood (not recorded which).

CDR3 sequence reads: CATSVGTVGGYTF. The DNA of the CDR3 is TGTGCCACCAGTGTCGGGACAGTGGGTGGCTACACCTTC. The chain recombines TRBV24-1 with TRBJ1-2, with 7 bases matching TRBD1. CDR1 and CDR2 (germline): KGHDR, SFDVKD. V lost 5 bases and J lost 7; bases outside the gene matches: 6. The CDR3 is 13 residues long.